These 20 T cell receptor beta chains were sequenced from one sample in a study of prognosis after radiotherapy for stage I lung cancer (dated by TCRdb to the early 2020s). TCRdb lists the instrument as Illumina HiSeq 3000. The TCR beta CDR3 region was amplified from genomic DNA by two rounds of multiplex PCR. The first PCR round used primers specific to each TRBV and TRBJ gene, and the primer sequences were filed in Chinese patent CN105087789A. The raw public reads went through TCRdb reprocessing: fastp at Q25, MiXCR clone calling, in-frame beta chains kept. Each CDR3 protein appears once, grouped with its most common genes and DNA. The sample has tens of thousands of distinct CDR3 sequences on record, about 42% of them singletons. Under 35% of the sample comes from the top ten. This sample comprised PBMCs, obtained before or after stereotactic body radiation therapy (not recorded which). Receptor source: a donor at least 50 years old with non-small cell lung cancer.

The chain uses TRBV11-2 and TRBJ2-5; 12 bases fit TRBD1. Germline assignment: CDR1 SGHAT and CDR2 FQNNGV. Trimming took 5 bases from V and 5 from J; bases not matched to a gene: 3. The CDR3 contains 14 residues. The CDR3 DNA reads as TGTGCCAGCAGCGGGACAGGGGGCGCGGAGACCCAGTACTTC. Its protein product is CASSGTGGAETQYF.

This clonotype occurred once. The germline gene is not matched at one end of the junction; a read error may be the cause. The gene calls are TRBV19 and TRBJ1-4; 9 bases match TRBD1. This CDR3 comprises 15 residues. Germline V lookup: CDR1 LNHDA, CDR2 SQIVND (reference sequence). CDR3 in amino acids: CASSIRQGGNEKLFF. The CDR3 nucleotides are TGCGCCAGTAGTATTAGACAGGGGGGGAATGAAAAACTGTTTTTT.

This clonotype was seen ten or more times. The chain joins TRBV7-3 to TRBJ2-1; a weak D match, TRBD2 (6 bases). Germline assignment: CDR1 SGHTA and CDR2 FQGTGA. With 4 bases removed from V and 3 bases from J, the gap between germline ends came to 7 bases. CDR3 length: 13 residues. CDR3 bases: TGTGCCAGCAGCTCGGGGGTCTACAATGAGCAGTTCTTC. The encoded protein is CASSSGVYNEQFF.

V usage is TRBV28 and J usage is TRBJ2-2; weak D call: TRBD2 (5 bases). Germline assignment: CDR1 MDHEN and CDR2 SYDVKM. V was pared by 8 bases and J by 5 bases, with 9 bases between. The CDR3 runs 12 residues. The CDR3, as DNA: TGTGCCAGCCAACGGGGAACCGGGGAGCTGTTTTTT. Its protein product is CASQRGTGELFF.

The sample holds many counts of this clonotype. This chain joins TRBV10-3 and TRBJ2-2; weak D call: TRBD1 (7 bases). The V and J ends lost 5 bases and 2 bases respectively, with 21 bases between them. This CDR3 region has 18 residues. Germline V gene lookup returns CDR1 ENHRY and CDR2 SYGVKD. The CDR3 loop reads CAISRQGPGALNTGELFF. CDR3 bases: TGTGCCATCAGTAGACAGGGACCGGGGGCCCTAAACACCGGGGAGCTGTTTTTT.

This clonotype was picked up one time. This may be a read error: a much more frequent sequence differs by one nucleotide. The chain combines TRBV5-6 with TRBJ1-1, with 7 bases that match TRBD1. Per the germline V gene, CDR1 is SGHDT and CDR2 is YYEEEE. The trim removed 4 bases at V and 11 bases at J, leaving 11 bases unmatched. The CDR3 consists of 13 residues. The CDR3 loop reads CASSRGPDSGAFF. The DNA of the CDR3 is TGTGCCAGCAGCAGGGGGCCCGACAGTGGTGCTTTCTTT.

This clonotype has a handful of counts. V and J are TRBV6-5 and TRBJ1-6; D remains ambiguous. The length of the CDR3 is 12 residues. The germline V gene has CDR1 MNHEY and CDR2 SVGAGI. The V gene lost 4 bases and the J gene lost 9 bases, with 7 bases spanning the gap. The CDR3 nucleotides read TGTGCCAGCAGTTCTGAGGGTTCACCCCTCCACTTT. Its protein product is CASSSEGSPLHF.

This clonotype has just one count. For the CDR3, the DNA is TGTGCCAGCAGCTTGGGACAGGGGGCCAATGAGCAGTTCTTC. Protein: CASSLGQGANEQFF. V and J are TRBV5-4 and TRBJ2-1; 10 bases line up with TRBD1. The J segment lost 6 bases and the V segment lost 0 bases, leaving 0 bases of the junction unmatched. CDR3 size: 14 residues. The germline V gene encodes CDR1 SGHNT and CDR2 YYREEE (reference sequence).

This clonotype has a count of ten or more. The DNA of the CDR3 is TGTGCCTGGAGGGCATCGGACAGGGGCAATCAGCCCCAGCATTTT. Its protein is CAWRASDRGNQPQHF. V usage is TRBV30 and J usage is TRBJ1-5; TRBD1 matches at 8 bases. CDR1 is GTSNPN, CDR2 SVGIG, per germline (reference sequence). The length of the CDR3 is 15 residues. The ends lost 3 bases at V and 2 bases at J; junction bases unmatched: 6.

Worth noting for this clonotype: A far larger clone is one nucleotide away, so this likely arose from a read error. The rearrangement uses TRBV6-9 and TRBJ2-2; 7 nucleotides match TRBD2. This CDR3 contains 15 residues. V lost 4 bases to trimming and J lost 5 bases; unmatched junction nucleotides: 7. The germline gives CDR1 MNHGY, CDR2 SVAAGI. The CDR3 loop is CASSFQGGRTGELFF. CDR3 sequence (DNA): TGTGCCAGCAGTTTTCAGGGCGGGAGAACCGGGGAGCTGTTTTTT.

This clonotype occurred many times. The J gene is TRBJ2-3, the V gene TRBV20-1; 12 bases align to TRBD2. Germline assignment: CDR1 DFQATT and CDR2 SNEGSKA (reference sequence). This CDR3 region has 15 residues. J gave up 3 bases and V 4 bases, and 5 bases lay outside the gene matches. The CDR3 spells CSATSGLAGTDTQYF. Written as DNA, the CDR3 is TGCAGTGCTACGTCCGGACTAGCGGGAACAGATACGCAGTATTTT.

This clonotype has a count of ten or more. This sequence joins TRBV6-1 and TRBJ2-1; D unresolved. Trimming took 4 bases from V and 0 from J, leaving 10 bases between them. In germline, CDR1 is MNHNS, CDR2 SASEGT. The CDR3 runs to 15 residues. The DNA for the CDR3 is TGTGCCAGCAGTGTCGGTAGGAACTCCTACAATGAGCAGTTCTTC. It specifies CASSVGRNSYNEQFF.

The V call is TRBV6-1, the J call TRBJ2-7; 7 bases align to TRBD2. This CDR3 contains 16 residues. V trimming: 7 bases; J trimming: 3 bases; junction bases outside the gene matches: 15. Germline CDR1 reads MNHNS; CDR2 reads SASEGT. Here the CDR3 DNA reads TGTGCCAGCACCGACCCTTCTAGAGGGAGGGACTACGAGCAGTACTTC. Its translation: CASTDPSRGRDYEQYF.

The DNA of the CDR3 is TGTGCCAGCATCTTCAGCGGGTCAATCCAAGAGACCCAGTACTTC. This gives the protein CASIFSGSIQETQYF. The chain couples TRBV11-2 to TRBJ2-5, with D possibly TRBD2 on 6 matching bases. CDR1 SGHAT and CDR2 FQNNGV come from the germline V gene. The V end was cut by 7 bases, the J end by 1 base, with 16 bases between. The CDR3 sequence is 15 residues long.

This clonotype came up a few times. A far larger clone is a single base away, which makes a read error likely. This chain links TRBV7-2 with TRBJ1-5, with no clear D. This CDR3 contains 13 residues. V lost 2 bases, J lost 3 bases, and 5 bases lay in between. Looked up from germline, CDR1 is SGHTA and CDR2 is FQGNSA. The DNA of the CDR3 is TGTGCCAGCAGCTTACGGGTCAATCAGCCCCAGCATTTT. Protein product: CASSLRVNQPQHF.

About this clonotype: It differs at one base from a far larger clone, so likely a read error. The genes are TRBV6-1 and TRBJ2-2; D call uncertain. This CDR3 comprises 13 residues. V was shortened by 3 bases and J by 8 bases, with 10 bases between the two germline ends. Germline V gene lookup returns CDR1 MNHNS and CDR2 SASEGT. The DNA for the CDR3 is TGTGCCAGCAGTGAGTCCCCCGGGGGGGAGCTGTTTTTT. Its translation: CASSESPGGELFF.

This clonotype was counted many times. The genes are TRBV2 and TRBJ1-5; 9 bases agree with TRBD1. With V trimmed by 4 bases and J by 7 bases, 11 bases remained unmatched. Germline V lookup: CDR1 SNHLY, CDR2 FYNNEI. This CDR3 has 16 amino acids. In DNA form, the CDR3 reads TGTGCCAGCAGTGTAGGAGGGACAGGGAGGGGACAGCCCCAGCATTTT. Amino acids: CASSVGGTGRGQPQHF.

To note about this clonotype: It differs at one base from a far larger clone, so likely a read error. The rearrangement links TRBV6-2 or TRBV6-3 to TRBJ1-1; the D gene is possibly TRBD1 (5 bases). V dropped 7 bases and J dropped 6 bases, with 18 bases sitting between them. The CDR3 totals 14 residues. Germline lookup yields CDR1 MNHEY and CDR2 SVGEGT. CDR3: CASTRMGVISEAFF. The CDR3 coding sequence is TGTGCCAGCACCCGCATGGGGGTAATATCTGAAGCTTTCTTT.

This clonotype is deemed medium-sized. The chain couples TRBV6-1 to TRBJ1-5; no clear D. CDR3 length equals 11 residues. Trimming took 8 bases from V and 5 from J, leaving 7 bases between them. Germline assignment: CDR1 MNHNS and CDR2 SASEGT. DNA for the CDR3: TGTGCCAGCCGGAGCTATCAGCCCCAGCATTTT. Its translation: CASRSYQPQHF.

CDR3 nucleotide sequence: TGTGCCAGTAGCACCGGGACTAGCGTGACCTCGTTCTTC. Translated, it gives CASSTGTSVTSFF. The genes are TRBV19 and TRBJ2-1, with 10 bases aligning to TRBD2. The germline V gene has CDR1 LNHDA and CDR2 SQIVND (reference sequence). The CDR3 sequence is 13 residues long. V was clipped by 6 bases and J by 15 bases; unmatched bases: 11.